This T cell receptor beta chain is drawn from a study of early T cells in non-severe SARS-CoV-2 infection. Study summary: Chains were not paired, and sequencing was done on bulk RNA from unsorted whole blood.

This clonotype showed up just a few times. Attached unique molecular identifiers marked individual cDNA molecules. MiXCR was run by TCRdb on the 5' RACE reads, yielding one entry per CDR3 protein. The repertoire includes 55,000 to 65,000 distinct CDR3 sequences, around 15% of them detected once, and 4.1% sits in the top ten. The germline V and J ends were trimmed by 0 bases and 4 bases, with 12 bases remaining between them. The CDR3 runs 15 residues. Germline CDR1 SGHRS, CDR2 YFSETQ. The specimen comprised whole blood, sampled at baseline. The chain is built from TRBV5-1 and TRBJ2-3; D not certain. The sequence was obtained from an adult who was a healthcare worker with PCR-confirmed SARS-CoV-2 infection or an uninfected control (not recorded which). The CDR3 sequence is CASSLDPGRADTQYF. The DNA of the CDR3 is TGCGCCAGCAGCTTGGATCCGGGTAGGGCAGATACGCAGTATTTT. The full variable domain, completed using reference TRBV5-1 and TRBJ2-3, is KAGVTQTPRYLIKTRGQQVTLSCSPISGHRSVSWYQQTPGQGLQFLFEYFSETQRNKGNFPGRFSGRQFSNSRSEMNVSTLELGDSALYLCASSLDPGRADTQYFGPGTRLTVL.